The 20 T cell receptor beta chains given below trace back to one sample, sequenced in a study of blood T cell repertoires in COVID-19. Sequencing used immunoSEQ multiplex PCR; TCRdb keeps in-frame clones, though not all of them. The sample holds 100,000 to 150,000 clones, 84% seen once. The sequenced sample was peripheral blood. These TCRs come from a woman aged 25-40 years who had recovered from COVID-19.

This clone has only one observation. The chain carries TRBV19 and TRBJ1-2; 8 bases agree with TRBD1. Germline V CDR1 and CDR2: LNHDA, SQIVND (reference sequence). The CDR3 has 14 residues. After removal of 1 base from V and 7 bases from J, the junction contained 5 bases not matched to a gene. This CDR3 reads CASSIAGGSSGYTF. The CDR3 nucleotides read TGTGCCAGTAGTATAGCAGGGGGCTCGTCTGGCTACACCTTC.

Only a few counts were recorded for this clone. The chain couples TRBV6-1 to TRBJ2-7; 8 bases agree with TRBD1. The germline V gene encodes CDR1 MNHNS and CDR2 SASEGT. This CDR3 is 16 amino acids long. V gave up 2 bases and J gave up 2 bases; unmatched junction bases: 8. This CDR3 reads CASSEPDRGTPYEQYF. In DNA form, the CDR3 reads TGTGCCAGCAGTGAACCTGACAGGGGTACCCCCTACGAGCAGTACTTC.

The V call is TRBV28, the J call TRBJ2-7; TRBD1 agrees at 7 bases. The V gene end was trimmed by 6 bases and the J gene end by 4 bases; junction bases not matched to a gene: 12. The CDR3 loop spans 15 amino acids. CDR1 MDHEN and CDR2 SYDVKM come from the germline V gene. The DNA for the CDR3 is TGTGCCAGCAGCCAGGGGGACAATCCCCGGTACGAGCAGTACTTC. It codes for CASSQGDNPRYEQYF.

V usage is TRBV19 and J usage is TRBJ1-5; possible D gene TRBD1, 6 bases. V lost 0 bases and J lost 5, with 14 bases in between. The CDR3 contains 16 residues. Germline CDR1 and CDR2: LNHDA and SQIVND (reference sequence). As DNA, the CDR3 is TGTGCCAGTAGTATAGATCAAATAGGGGGTTATCAGCCCCAGCATTTT. It specifies CASSIDQIGGYQPQHF.

CDR3 sequence reads: CASSLQGDYEKLFF. DNA for the CDR3: TGTGCCAGCAGCCTACAGGGGGATTATGAAAAACTGTTTTTT. The V call is TRBV4-2, the J call TRBJ1-4, with 8 bases lining up with TRBD1. This CDR3 spans 14 amino acids. Germline values: CDR1 LGHNA, CDR2 YNFKEQ. The V and J ends lost 4 bases and 6 bases, in that order; junction bases with no gene match: 4.

This clone appeared a single time. This chain connects TRBV18 to TRBJ1-4, with a weak D call TRBD1 (6 bases). Trimming took 2 bases from V and 10 from J, leaving 11 bases between them. This CDR3 has 13 amino acids. The germline CDR1 and CDR2 sequences are KGHSH and LQKENI. The CDR3 loop is CASSPGDIAKLFF. In DNA form, the CDR3 reads TGTGCCAGCTCACCAGGGGACATCGCAAAACTGTTTTTT.

This rearrangement joins TRBV2 to TRBJ1-3, with D hard to call. V gave up 4 bases and J gave up 0 bases, with 10 bases separating them. The CDR3 loop spans 15 amino acids. Germline V gives CDR1 SNHLY, CDR2 FYNNEI. The DNA of the CDR3 is TGTGCCAGCAGTGGTGAGCATTTCTCTGGAAACACCATATATTTT. It yields the protein CASSGEHFSGNTIYF.

The V call is TRBV19, the J call TRBJ2-6; 7 bases line up with TRBD1. Germline CDR1 is LNHDA and CDR2 is SQIVND (reference sequence). V was clipped by 6 bases and J by 0 bases; unmatched bases: 2. The CDR3 extends over 15 amino acids. The CDR3 here is CASRDRVSGANVLTF. The CDR3 DNA follows: TGTGCCAGTAGAGACAGGGTCTCTGGGGCCAACGTCCTGACTTTC.

V gene TRBV18 combines with J gene TRBJ1-5; 8 bases are shared with TRBD1. Unmatched junction bases numbered 8, after V lost 4 bases and J lost 6 bases. The CDR3 covers 15 residues. Germline V gene lookup returns CDR1 KGHSH and CDR2 LQKENI. The CDR3 DNA follows: TGTGCCAGCTCACGTGCGACAGGGGACTTTCAGCCCCAGCATTTT. It specifies CASSRATGDFQPQHF.

This rearrangement joins TRBV29-1 to TRBJ2-5, with D unclear. With 4 bases removed from V and 5 bases from J, the gap between germline ends came to 11 bases. Germline CDR1 reads SQVTM; CDR2 reads ANQGSEA. The CDR3 runs to 12 residues. The CDR3 spells CSVGLPYETQYF. DNA for the CDR3: TGCAGCGTTGGGCTGCCTTACGAGACCCAGTACTTC.

By its share, this clone is large. This sequence joins TRBV5-6 and TRBJ2-3, with TRBD1 matching over 7 bases. Germline V CDR1 and CDR2: SGHDT, YYEEEE. After removal of 2 bases from V and 3 bases from J, the junction contained 3 bases not matched to a gene. There are 14 residues in the CDR3. The CDR3 DNA reads as TGTGCCAGCAGCTTAGACAGGGAGACAGATACGCAGTATTTT. Protein product: CASSLDRETDTQYF.

This chain joins TRBV5-1 and TRBJ2-1, with TRBD2 matching over 11 bases. Trimming cost V 4 bases and J 4 bases; bases outside gene matches: 16. The CDR3 consists of 19 residues. Germline loops: CDR1 SGHRS, CDR2 YFSETQ. The CDR3 loop reads CASSLTFVPGLAAYNEQFF. CDR3 sequence (DNA): TGCGCCAGCAGCCTAACCTTCGTCCCGGGACTAGCGGCGTACAATGAGCAGTTCTTC.

The chain carries TRBV4-1 and TRBJ1-3; the D gene is possibly TRBD1 (5 bases). Per the germline V gene, CDR1 is MGHRA and CDR2 is YSYEKL. There are 16 residues in the CDR3. Trimming pared 0 bases from V and 4 bases from J, leaving 13 bases between. The CDR3 nucleotides read TGCGCCAGCAGCCAAGATCCGGGAGGGGACGGAAACACCATATATTTT. It yields the protein CASSQDPGGDGNTIYF.

The V call is TRBV10-1, the J call TRBJ2-3, with D possibly matching TRBD2 (6 bases). The germline gives CDR1 WNHNN, CDR2 SYGVQD (reference sequence). This CDR3 is 17 amino acids long. V shed 3 bases and J shed 0 bases, with 16 bases lying between them. The CDR3: CASSEDLADTSTDTQYF. The DNA for the CDR3 is TGCGCCAGCAGTGAAGATTTAGCGGACACTAGCACAGATACGCAGTATTTT.

The chain has TRBV10-3 and TRBJ2-5; 9 bases agree with TRBD2. CDR1 and CDR2 (germline): ENHRY, SYGVKD. J gave up 4 bases and V 6 bases, and 9 bases lay outside the gene matches. The CDR3 is made up of 15 amino acids. CDR3 in amino acids: CAISAPAGGGETQYF. DNA of the CDR3: TGTGCCATCAGCGCGCCAGCGGGAGGAGGAGAGACCCAGTACTTC.

V gene TRBV24-1 combines with J gene TRBJ2-1; D is perhaps TRBD2 (6 bases). V dropped 9 bases and J dropped 4 bases, with 18 bases sitting between them. The CDR3 spans 15 residues. The germline V gene encodes CDR1 KGHDR and CDR2 SFDVKD. The CDR3 region is CATAGSKGKYNEQFF. CDR3 nucleotides: TGTGCCACCGCGGGGTCGAAGGGCAAATACAATGAGCAGTTCTTC.

This chain's CDR3 is CASSDPGQGSTDTQYF. CDR3 nucleotide sequence: TGTGCCAGCAGTGATCCGGGACAGGGGAGCACAGATACGCAGTATTTT. V usage is TRBV25-1 and J usage is TRBJ2-3, with TRBD1 matching over 10 bases. Germline CDR1 MGHDK, CDR2 SYGVNS. J lost 0 bases, V lost 3 bases, and 3 bases had no gene match. The CDR3 runs to 16 residues.

This chain links TRBV6-5 with TRBJ1-6, with TRBD1 matching 10 bases. Germline trimming cut 10 bases from V and 7 bases from J; bases unmatched to any gene: 7. CDR1 MNHEY and CDR2 SVGAGI come from the germline V gene. The CDR3 length is 14 residues. Here the CDR3 DNA reads TGTGCCATTAGGAGGGGACAGGGGAATTCACCCCTCCACTTT. Translating it yields CAIRRGQGNSPLHF.

The chain uses TRBV11-2 and TRBJ1-1, with TRBD1 identical over 9 bases. The junction had 7 bases not matched to a gene; V was cut back by 5 bases and J by 3 bases. Looked up from germline, CDR1 is SGHAT and CDR2 is FQNNGV. This CDR3 has 15 amino acids. The CDR3 sequence is CASSPPRTGDTEAFF. The CDR3 coding sequence is TGTGCCAGCAGCCCTCCCCGGACAGGGGACACTGAAGCTTTCTTT.

This clone was seen only a few times. The V and J genes are TRBV6-1 and TRBJ1-1; 7 bases agree with TRBD1. CDR1 is MNHNS, CDR2 SASEGT, per germline. The CDR3 totals 14 residues. V shed 2 bases, J shed 7 bases, and the junction held 7 bases outside the gene matches. The CDR3 sequence is CASSEPRQGVEAFF. CDR3 DNA: TGTGCCAGCAGTGAACCTCGACAGGGCGTTGAAGCTTTCTTT.